Listed below are T cell receptor beta chains from one sample, sequenced in a study of T cell repertoires in cytomegalovirus infection. Using its own MiXCR run on the reads, TCRdb lists one record per CDR3 protein. The table shows about 920,000 distinct CDR3 sequences, with around 30% occurring only once. Their specific antigens are unknown. Material: cultured CD8+ T cells from PBMCs, obtained from culture after CMV antigen stimulation. These receptors were collected from a human donor in good health (CMV status not recorded). Some clones in this sample may be carry-over from other donors' samples. The CDR3 runs from the conserved cysteine through the conserved F or W. D genes are given only for firm matches. The size field is filled for only some rows; it gives once, few, many or a size class.

>-|-|TRBV6-6|TRBJ1-1
CASKWKAEAFF
TGTGCCAGCAAGTGGAAGGCTGAAGCTTTCTTT
>-|few|TRBV6-5|TRBJ2-1
CATEETGSYNEQFF
TGTGCCACCGAAGAAACAGGGTCCTATAATGAGCAGTTCTTC
>-|many|TRBV7-8|TRBJ2-2
CASSLGGWGTGELFF
TGTGCCAGCAGCTTAGGGGGGTGGGGAACCGGGGAGCTGTTTTTT
>TRBD1|few|TRBV11-2|TRBJ2-5
CASSLRDRANGETQYF
TGTGCCAGCAGCCTCCGGGACAGGGCAAATGGAGAGACCCAGTACTTC
>-|-|TRBV4-2|TRBJ2-6
CASSQERGNGANVLTF
TGTGCCAGCAGCCAAGAACGGGGGAATGGGGCCAACGTCCTGACTTTC
>-|-|TRBV11-3|TRBJ2-1
CASSVGEGYEQFF
TGTGCCAGCAGCGTCGGGGAAGGCTATGAGCAGTTCTTC
>-|few|TRBV11-3|TRBJ1-1
CASSKDPDVNTEAFF
TGTGCCAGCAGCAAGGACCCCGATGTGAACACTGAAGCTTTCTTT
>-|few|TRBV7-8|TRBJ1-4
CASSSRGYNEKLFF
TGTGCCAGCAGCTCCCGAGGCTATAATGAAAAACTGTTTTTT
>-|few|TRBV20-1|TRBJ2-7
CSAPPPDGYEQYF
TGCAGTGCTCCCCCCCCGGACGGGTACGAGCAGTACTTC
>-|few|TRBV12-5|TRBJ2-1
CASGLVTGTEQFF
TGTGCTAGTGGTTTGGTAACCGGGACTGAGCAGTTCTTC
>TRBD2|few|TRBV15|TRBJ2-7
CATSRGTSVSYEQYF
TGTGCCACCAGCAGAGGGACTAGCGTCTCCTACGAGCAGTACTTC
>-|few|TRBV2|TRBJ1-1
CASSETFRNTEAFF
TGTGCCAGCAGTGAAACGTTCCGAAACACTGAAGCTTTCTTT
>-|few|TRBV5-4|TRBJ2-1
CASSLYPHNEQFF
TGTGCCAGCAGCTTGTATCCGCACAATGAGCAGTTCTTC
>-|few|TRBV5-5|TRBJ2-5
CASSFGDGPETQYF
TGTGCCAGCAGCTTCGGGGACGGTCCAGAGACCCAGTACTTC
>-|-|TRBV4-2|TRBJ1-2
CASSQDALDSSPYGYTF
TGTGCCAGCAGCCAAGACGCACTGGACAGCAGCCCTTATGGCTACACCTTC